The source of this TCR beta chain is a study of T cells in Graves' hyperthyroidism and ophthalmopathy. General study findings and limits: Separating ophthalmopathy from stable hyperthyroidism was achieved by a 13 V-J model.

This clonotype was seen a handful of times. Its specificity is not known. Amplification of TCR beta CDR3 regions used RNA as the template. The HTBI primer set served for first-round RT-PCR of the TCR CDR3. TCRdb analysed the multiplex PCR reads with MiXCR anew, one entry per CDR3 protein. Of more than 550,000 distinct CDR3 sequences in the sample, approximately 15% were seen once. The germline V gene encodes CDR1 MNHNY and CDR2 SVGAGI (reference sequence). This CDR3 comprises 16 residues. Trimming removed 0 bases from V and 4 bases from J, with 14 bases in between. Specimen: blood. The receptor comes from a man in his fifties or sixties with Graves' hyperthyroidism. V gene TRBV6-6 combines with J gene TRBJ2-3; D ambiguous. Here the CDR3 reads CASSYSISMAADTQYF. For the CDR3, the DNA is TGTGCCAGCAGTTACTCTATATCTATGGCAGCAGATACGCAGTATTTT.